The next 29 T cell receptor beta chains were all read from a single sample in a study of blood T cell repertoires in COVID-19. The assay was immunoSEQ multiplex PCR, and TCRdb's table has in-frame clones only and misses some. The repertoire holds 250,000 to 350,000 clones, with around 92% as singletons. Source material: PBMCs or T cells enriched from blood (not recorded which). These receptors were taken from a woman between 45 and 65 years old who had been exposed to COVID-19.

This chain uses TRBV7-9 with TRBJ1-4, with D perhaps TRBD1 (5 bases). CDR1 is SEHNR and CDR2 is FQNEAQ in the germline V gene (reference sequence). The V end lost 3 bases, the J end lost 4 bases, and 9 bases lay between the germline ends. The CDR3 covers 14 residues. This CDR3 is CASSFYQGNEKLFF. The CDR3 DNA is TGTGCCAGCAGCTTCTACCAGGGTAATGAAAAACTGTTTTTT.

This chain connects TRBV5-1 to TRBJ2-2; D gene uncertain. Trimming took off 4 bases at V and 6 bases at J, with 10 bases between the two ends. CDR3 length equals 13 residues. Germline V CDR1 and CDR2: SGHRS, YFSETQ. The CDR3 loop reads CASSREISGELFF. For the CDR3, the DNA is TGCGCCAGCAGCAGAGAGATATCCGGGGAGCTGTTTTTT. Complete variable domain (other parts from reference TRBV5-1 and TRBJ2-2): KAGVTQTPRYLIKTRGQQVTLSCSPISGHRSVSWYQQTPGQGLQFLFEYFSETQRNKGNFPGRFSGRQFSNSRSEMNVSTLELGDSALYLCASSREISGELFFGEGSRLTVL.

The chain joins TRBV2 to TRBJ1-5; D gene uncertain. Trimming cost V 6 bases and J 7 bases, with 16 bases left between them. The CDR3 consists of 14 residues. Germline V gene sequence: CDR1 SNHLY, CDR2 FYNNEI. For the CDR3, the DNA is TGTGCCAGCAGGGGAGATCGAACCCGGCAGCCCCAGCATTTT. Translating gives CASRGDRTRQPQHF.

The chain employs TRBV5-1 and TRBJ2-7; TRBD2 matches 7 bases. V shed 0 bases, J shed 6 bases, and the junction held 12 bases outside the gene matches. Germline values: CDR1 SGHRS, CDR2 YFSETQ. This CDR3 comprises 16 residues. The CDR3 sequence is CASSLGAANSGREQYF. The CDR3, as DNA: TGCGCCAGCAGCTTGGGGGCCGCGAATAGCGGGCGCGAGCAGTACTTC.

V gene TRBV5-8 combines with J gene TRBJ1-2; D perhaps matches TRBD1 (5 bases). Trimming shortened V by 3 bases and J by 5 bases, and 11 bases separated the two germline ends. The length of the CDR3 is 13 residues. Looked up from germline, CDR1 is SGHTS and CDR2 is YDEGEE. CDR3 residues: CASSWGGSYGYTF. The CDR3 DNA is TGTGCCAGCAGCTGGGGGGGGTCGTATGGCTACACCTTC.

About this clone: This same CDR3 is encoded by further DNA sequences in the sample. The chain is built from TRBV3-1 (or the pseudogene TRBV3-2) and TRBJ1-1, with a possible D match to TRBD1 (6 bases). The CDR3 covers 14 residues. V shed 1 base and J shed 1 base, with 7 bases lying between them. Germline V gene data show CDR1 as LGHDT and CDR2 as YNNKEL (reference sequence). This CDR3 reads CASSQVGGNTEAFF. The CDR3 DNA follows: TGTGCCAGCAGCCAAGTAGGGGGGAACACTGAAGCTTTCTTT.

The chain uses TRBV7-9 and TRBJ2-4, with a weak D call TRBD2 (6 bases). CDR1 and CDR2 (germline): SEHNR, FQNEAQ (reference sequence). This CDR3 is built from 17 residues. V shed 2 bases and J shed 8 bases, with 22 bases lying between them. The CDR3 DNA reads TGTGCCAGCAGCTTACGGGGGAACACTGGCGTTATAGACATTCAGTACTTC. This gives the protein CASSLRGNTGVIDIQYF. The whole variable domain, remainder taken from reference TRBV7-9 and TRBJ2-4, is DTGVSQNPRHKITKRGQNVTFRCDPISEHNRLYWYRQTLGQGPEFLTYFQNEAQLEKSRLLSDRFSAERPKGSFSTLEIQRTEQGDSAMYLCASSLRGNTGVIDIQYFGAGTRLSVL.

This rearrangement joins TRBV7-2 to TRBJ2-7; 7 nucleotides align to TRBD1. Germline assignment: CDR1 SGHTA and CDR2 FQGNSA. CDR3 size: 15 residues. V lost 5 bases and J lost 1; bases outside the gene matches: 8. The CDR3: CASSTGQVGSYEQYF. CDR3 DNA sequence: TGTGCCAGCAGCACCGGACAGGTTGGATCCTACGAGCAGTACTTC.

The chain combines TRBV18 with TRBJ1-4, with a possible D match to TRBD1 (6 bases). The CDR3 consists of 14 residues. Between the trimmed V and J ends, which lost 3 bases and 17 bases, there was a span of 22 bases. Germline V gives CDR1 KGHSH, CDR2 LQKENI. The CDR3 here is CASSPSGGGLPLFF. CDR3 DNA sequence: TGTGCCAGCTCACCCTCCGGGGGGGGGCTGCCTCTCTTTTTT.

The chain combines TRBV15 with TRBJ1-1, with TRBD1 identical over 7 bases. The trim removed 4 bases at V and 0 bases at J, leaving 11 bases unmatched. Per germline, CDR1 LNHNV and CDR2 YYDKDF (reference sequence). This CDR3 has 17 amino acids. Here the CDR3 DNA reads TGTGCCACCAGCACTGACTACAACAGGGGATTGAACACTGAAGCTTTCTTT. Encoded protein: CATSTDYNRGLNTEAFF. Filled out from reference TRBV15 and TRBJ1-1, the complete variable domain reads DAMVIQNPRYQVTQFGKPVTLSCSQTLNHNVMYWYQQKSSQAPKLLFHYYDKDFNNEADTPDNFQSRRPNTSFCFLDIRSPGLGDTAMYLCATSTDYNRGLNTEAFFGQGTRLTVV.

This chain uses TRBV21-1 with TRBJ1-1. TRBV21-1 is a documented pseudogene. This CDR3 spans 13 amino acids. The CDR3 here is CASSLFRVAEAFF. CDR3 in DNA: TGTGCCAGCAGCCTTTTTCGGGTTGCTGAAGCTTTCTTT.

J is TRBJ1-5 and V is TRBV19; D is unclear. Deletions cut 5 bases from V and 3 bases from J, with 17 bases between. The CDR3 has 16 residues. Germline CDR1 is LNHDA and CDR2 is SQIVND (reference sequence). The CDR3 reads CASSSGGVQYNQPQHF. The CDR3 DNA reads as TGTGCCAGTAGTTCCGGAGGAGTGCAATACAATCAGCCCCAGCATTTT. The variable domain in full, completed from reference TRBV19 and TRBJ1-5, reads DGGITQSPKYLFRKEGQNVTLSCEQNLNHDAMYWYRQDPGQGLRLIYYSQIVNDFQKGDIAEGYSVSREKKESFPLTVTSAQKNPTAFYLCASSSGGVQYNQPQHFGDGTRLSIL.

CDR3 loop: CASSVEVNTEAFF. CDR3 in DNA: TGTGCCAGCAGCGTTGAGGTGAACACTGAAGCTTTCTTT. This chain connects TRBV9 to TRBJ1-1; D unresolved. The CDR3 runs 13 residues. Trimming took 2 bases from V and 0 from J, leaving 5 bases between them. Germline lookup yields CDR1 SGDLS and CDR2 YYNGEE.

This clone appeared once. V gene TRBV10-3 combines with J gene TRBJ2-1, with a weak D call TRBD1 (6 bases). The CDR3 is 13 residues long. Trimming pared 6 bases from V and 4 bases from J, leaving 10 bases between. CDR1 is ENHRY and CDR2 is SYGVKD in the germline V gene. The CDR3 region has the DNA TGTGCCATCAGCACGGACAGATACAATGAGCAGTTCTTC. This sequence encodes CAISTDRYNEQFF.

This chain's CDR3 is CAGRRTGGNQPQHF. The CDR3 nucleotides are TGTGCCGGGCGACGGACAGGAGGCAATCAGCCCCAGCATTTT. The chain joins TRBV28 to TRBJ1-5, with TRBD1 identical over 7 bases. Germline loops: CDR1 MDHEN, CDR2 SYDVKM. The V gene end was trimmed by 11 bases and the J gene end by 2 bases; junction bases not matched to a gene: 9. The CDR3 is made up of 14 amino acids.

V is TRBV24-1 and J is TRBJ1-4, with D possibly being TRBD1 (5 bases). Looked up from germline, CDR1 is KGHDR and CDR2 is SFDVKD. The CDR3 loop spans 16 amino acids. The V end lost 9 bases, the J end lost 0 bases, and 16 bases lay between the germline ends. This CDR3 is CATSGHVAATNEKLFF. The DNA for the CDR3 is TGTGCCACCTCCGGACACGTGGCGGCAACTAATGAAAAACTGTTTTTT.

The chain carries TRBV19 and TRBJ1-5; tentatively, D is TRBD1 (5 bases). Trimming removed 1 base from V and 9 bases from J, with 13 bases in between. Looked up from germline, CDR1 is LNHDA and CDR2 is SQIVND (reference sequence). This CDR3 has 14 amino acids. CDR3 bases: TGTGCCAGTAGTATAGTAACGGGCCAGGGGCCCCAGCATTTT. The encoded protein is CASSIVTGQGPQHF.

The CDR3 loop reads CASSPQGRRTEAFF. CDR3 sequence (DNA): TGTGCCAGCAGCCCACAGGGGCGGCGCACTGAAGCTTTCTTT. The rearrangement joins TRBV7-2 to TRBJ1-1, with 7 bases fitting TRBD1. This CDR3 contains 14 residues. Germline-derived CDR1 and CDR2 are SGHTA and FQGNSA. With 5 bases clipped from V and 4 bases from J, the junction kept 7 bases outside the gene matches.

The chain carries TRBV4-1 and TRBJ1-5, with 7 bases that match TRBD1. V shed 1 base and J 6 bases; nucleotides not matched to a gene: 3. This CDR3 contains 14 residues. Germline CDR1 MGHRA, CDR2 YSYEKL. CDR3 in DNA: TGCGCCAGCAGCCAAGTAGGGGGCCGTCAGCCCCAGCATTTT. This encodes CASSQVGGRQPQHF.

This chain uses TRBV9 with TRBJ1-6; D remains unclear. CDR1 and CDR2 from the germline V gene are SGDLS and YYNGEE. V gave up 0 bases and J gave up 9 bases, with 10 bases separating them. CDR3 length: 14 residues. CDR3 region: CASSVAQEGSPLHF. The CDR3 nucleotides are TGTGCCAGCAGCGTAGCCCAGGAGGGTTCACCCCTCCACTTT.

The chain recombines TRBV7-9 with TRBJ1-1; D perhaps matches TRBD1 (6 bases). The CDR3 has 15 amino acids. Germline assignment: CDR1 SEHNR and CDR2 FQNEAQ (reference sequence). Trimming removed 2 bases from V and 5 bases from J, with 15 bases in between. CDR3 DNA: TGTGCCAGCAGCTTACTGGTAGGGGGGGATACTGAAGCTTTCTTT. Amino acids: CASSLLVGGDTEAFF.

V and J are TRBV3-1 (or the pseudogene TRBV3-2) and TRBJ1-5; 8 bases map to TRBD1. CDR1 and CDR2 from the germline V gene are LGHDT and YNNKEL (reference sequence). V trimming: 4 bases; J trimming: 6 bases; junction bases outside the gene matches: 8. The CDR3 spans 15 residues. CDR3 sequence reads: CASSLQGAPGQPQHF. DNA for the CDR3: TGTGCCAGCAGCCTTCAGGGGGCGCCCGGTCAGCCCCAGCATTTT.

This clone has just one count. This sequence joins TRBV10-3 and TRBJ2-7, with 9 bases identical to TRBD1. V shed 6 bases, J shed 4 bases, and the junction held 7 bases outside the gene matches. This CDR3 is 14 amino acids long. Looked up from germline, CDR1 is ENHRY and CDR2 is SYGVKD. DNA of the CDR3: TGTGCCATCAGGGAAGGACAGGGGTGGTACGAGCAGTACTTC. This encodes CAIREGQGWYEQYF.

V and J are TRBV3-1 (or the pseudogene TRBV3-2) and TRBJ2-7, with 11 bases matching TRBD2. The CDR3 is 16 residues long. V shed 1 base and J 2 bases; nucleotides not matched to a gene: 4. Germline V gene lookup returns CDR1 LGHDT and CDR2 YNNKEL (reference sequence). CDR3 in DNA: TGTGCCAGCAGCCAAGGGGTTAGCGGGGGGGCCTACGAGCAGTACTTC. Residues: CASSQGVSGGAYEQYF.

CDR3 region: CASSLPTGAGNQPQHF. The CDR3 nucleotides are TGTGCCAGTAGTCTCCCTACAGGGGCGGGCAATCAGCCCCAGCATTTT. The chain has TRBV19 and TRBJ1-5; 7 bases map to TRBD1. V trimming: 5 bases; J trimming: 2 bases; junction bases outside the gene matches: 9. The germline V gene encodes CDR1 LNHDA and CDR2 SQIVND (reference sequence). The CDR3 has 16 amino acids.

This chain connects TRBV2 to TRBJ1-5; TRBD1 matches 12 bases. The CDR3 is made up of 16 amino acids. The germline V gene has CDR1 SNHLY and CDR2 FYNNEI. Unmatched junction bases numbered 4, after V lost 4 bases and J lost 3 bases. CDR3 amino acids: CASSGGQGANNQPQHF. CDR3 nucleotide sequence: TGTGCCAGCAGTGGGGGACAGGGGGCGAACAATCAGCCCCAGCATTTT.

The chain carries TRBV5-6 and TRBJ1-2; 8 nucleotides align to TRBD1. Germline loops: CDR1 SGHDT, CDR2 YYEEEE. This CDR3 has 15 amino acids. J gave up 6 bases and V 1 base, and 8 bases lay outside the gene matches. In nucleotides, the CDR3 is TGTGCCAGCAGCTTGTTGGCAGGGGGCAGGGATGGCTACACCTTC. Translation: CASSLLAGGRDGYTF.

Written as DNA, the CDR3 is TGTGCCAGCAGTTCTAGATACCAGCACGAGCAGTACTTC. Amino acid sequence: CASSSRYQHEQYF. This chain links TRBV27 with TRBJ2-7; D remains ambiguous. Germline lookup yields CDR1 MNHEY and CDR2 SMNVEV (reference sequence). This CDR3 is built from 13 residues. The V and J ends lost 4 bases and 5 bases respectively, with 12 bases between them.

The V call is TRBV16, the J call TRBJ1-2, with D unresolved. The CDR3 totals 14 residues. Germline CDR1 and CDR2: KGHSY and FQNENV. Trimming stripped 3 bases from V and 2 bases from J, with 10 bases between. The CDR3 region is CASSQLVINYGYTF. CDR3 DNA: TGTGCCAGCAGCCAGTTAGTCATCAACTATGGCTACACCTTC.